Each of the 15 T cell receptor beta chains below was sequenced from the same sample in a study of T cell responses to AZD1222 COVID-19 vaccine. Sequenced by immunoSEQ multiplex PCR; TCRdb stores in-frame clones only, minus some. This sample has more than 95,000 clones, with roughly 86% found just once. The specimen comprised peripheral blood, sampled on day 0 of AZD1222 vaccination. These TCRs come from an adult in good health.

CDR3 bases: TGTGCCAGCAGCGAGGGACAACAATACGAGCAGTACTTC. It codes for CASSEGQQYEQYF. The chain couples TRBV7-2 to TRBJ2-7, with a possible D match to TRBD1 (6 bases). Germline V gene sequence: CDR1 SGHTA, CDR2 FQGNSA. V was shortened by 5 bases and J by 4 bases, with 12 bases between the two germline ends. The CDR3 length is 13 residues.

The chain links TRBV11-2 to TRBJ2-7; no reliable D call. This CDR3 is 14 amino acids long. The V end lost 2 bases, the J end lost 5 bases, and 13 bases lay between the germline ends. Germline V lookup: CDR1 SGHAT, CDR2 FQNNGV. The CDR3 spells CASSLIPSFNEQYF. CDR3 in DNA: TGTGCCAGCAGCTTAATCCCCTCTTTCAACGAGCAGTACTTC.

This clone was recorded once. The chain carries TRBV12-3 or TRBV12-4 and TRBJ1-1, with TRBD1 matching 8 bases. The CDR3 is made up of 13 amino acids. Losses at the gene ends were 3 bases for V and 7 bases for J; bases not matched to a gene: 4. In nucleotides, the CDR3 is TGTGCCAGCAGTTTCGGACAGGGCGTTGAAGCTTTCTTT. This codes for CASSFGQGVEAFF.

V usage is TRBV28 and J usage is TRBJ2-2, with 7 bases lining up with TRBD1. This CDR3 has 15 residues. CDR1 is MDHEN and CDR2 is SYDVKM in the germline V gene. J gave up 0 bases and V 6 bases, and 4 bases lay outside the gene matches. CDR3 nucleotide sequence: TGTGCCAGCAGCTGGGACAGCACGAACACCGGGGAGCTGTTTTTT. Encoded protein: CASSWDSTNTGELFF.

The chain uses TRBV6-5 and TRBJ2-7; tentative D call: TRBD2 (5 bases). CDR3 length equals 12 residues. Trimming pared 6 bases from V and 0 bases from J, leaving 6 bases between. The germline CDR1 and CDR2 sequences are MNHEY and SVGAGI. CDR3 in DNA: TGTGCCAGCAGAGGAGGCTCCTACGAGCAGTACTTC. It codes for CASRGGSYEQYF.

The gene calls are TRBV27 and TRBJ2-7, with 11 bases aligning to TRBD2. Germline CDR1 reads MNHEY; CDR2 reads SMNVEV (reference sequence). The CDR3 sequence is 15 residues long. J was trimmed by 6 bases and V by 0 bases; bases with no gene match: 4. This chain's CDR3 is CASSLSVAGGPEQYF. The CDR3 DNA is TGTGCCAGCAGTTTATCGGTAGCGGGGGGGCCCGAGCAGTACTTC.

This clone was detected a few times. The rearrangement joins TRBV10-1 to TRBJ2-4, with TRBD1 matching 9 bases. The CDR3 extends over 13 amino acids. V lost 5 bases to trimming and J lost 5 bases; unmatched junction nucleotides: 1. CDR1 WNHNN and CDR2 SYGVQD come from the germline V gene (reference sequence). Here the CDR3 DNA reads TGCGCCAGCAGTAGGGACAGGGAAAACATTCAGTACTTC. Translated, it gives CASSRDRENIQYF.

This clone was counted once. V gene TRBV3-1 (or the pseudogene TRBV3-2) combines with J gene TRBJ2-2, with D uncertain. Trimming stripped 0 bases from V and 4 bases from J, with 6 bases between. CDR1 is LGHDT and CDR2 is YNNKEL in the germline V gene (reference sequence). The CDR3 extends over 14 amino acids. The CDR3: CASSQDPSTGELFF. CDR3 DNA: TGTGCCAGCAGCCAAGATCCGAGCACCGGGGAGCTGTTTTTT.

This clone has just one count. V gene TRBV21-1 combines with J gene TRBJ1-1. TRBV21-1 is a pseudogene locus. The CDR3 is 16 residues long. CDR3: CASSKTIGGAYTEAFF. DNA of the CDR3: TGTGCCAGCAGCAAAACGATTGGGGGGGCTTACACTGAAGCTTTCTTT.

This chain links TRBV9 with TRBJ2-3, with D possibly matching TRBD1 (5 bases). V was clipped by 0 bases and J by 2 bases, with 10 bases between them. CDR3 length: 15 amino acids. Germline CDR1 SGDLS, CDR2 YYNGEE. The CDR3 loop is CASSVVGRDTDTQYF. The CDR3 bases are TGTGCCAGCAGCGTAGTTGGCAGGGACACAGATACGCAGTATTTT.

The chain's CDR3 is CASSPHRGQGNQPQHF. As DNA, the CDR3 is TGTGCCAGCAGTCCCCACAGGGGGCAAGGCAATCAGCCCCAGCATTTT. The chain links TRBV6-2 or TRBV6-3 to TRBJ1-5, with 9 bases identical to TRBD1. This CDR3 contains 16 residues. Unmatched junction bases numbered 7, after V lost 5 bases and J lost 2 bases. Looked up from germline, CDR1 is MNHEY and CDR2 is SVGEGT.

The rearrangement joins TRBV19 to TRBJ1-3, with no clear D. The CDR3 totals 15 residues. The V gene lost 7 bases and the J gene lost 0 bases, with 13 bases spanning the gap. Germline lookup yields CDR1 LNHDA and CDR2 SQIVND (reference sequence). The DNA for the CDR3 is TGTGCCAGTACCCCCGACACCGGCTCTGGAAACACCATATATTTT. Translating gives CASTPDTGSGNTIYF.

The rearrangement links TRBV24-1 to TRBJ2-2; TRBD2 aligns across 11 bases. Germline V gene data show CDR1 as KGHDR and CDR2 as SFDVKD. Germline trimming cut 5 bases from V and 9 bases from J; bases unmatched to any gene: 10. The CDR3 length is 16 residues. DNA for the CDR3: TGTGCCACCAGTGGGTTGGGGACTAGCGGAAATCGGGAGCTGTTTTTT. This gives the protein CATSGLGTSGNRELFF.

The J gene is TRBJ1-1, the V gene TRBV6-2 or TRBV6-3, with D possibly being TRBD1 (5 bases). The V end was cut by 5 bases, the J end by 10 bases, with 23 bases between. The CDR3 is 15 amino acids. Germline V CDR1 and CDR2: MNHEY, SVGEGT. This CDR3 is CASSLSDRVFAGAFF. CDR3 DNA sequence: TGTGCCAGCAGTCTCTCAGACAGAGTGTTTGCTGGAGCTTTCTTT.

The V call is TRBV27, the J call TRBJ1-1, with D hard to call. The CDR3 runs 14 residues. Germline V gene sequence: CDR1 MNHEY, CDR2 SMNVEV (reference sequence). V was clipped by 1 base and J by 0 bases, with 6 bases between them. CDR3 region: CASSLLGLNTEAFF. The CDR3 nucleotides read TGTGCCAGCAGTTTATTGGGATTGAACACTGAAGCTTTCTTT.